This TCR beta chain is drawn from a study of blood T cell repertoires in COVID-19. Study at large: In each case, the material was cDNA or gDNA derived from T cells, B-cell-depleted T cells, or PBMCs.

In the authors' workflow: Nucleated cell counts were estimated from reference gene primer amplification. Produced via immunoSEQ multiplex PCR; TCRdb's table is partial and in-frame only. That table is the source of V, J and clone size, and D and trimming were worked out from the DNA. Here the sample spans 300,000 to 400,000 clones, roughly 90% being singletons. Cohort placement rested on clinical history that participants reported themselves. Germline V gives CDR1 KGHDR, CDR2 SFDVKD. V lost 3 bases and J lost 4; bases outside the gene matches: 6. CDR3 length equals 15 residues. The receptor comes from a young woman with acute COVID-19. The chain uses TRBV24-1 and TRBJ2-3; 7 nucleotides match TRBD1. Sequenced material: PBMCs or T cells enriched from blood (not recorded which). The chain's CDR3 is CATSDIQGSPDTQYF. CDR3 nucleotide sequence: TGTGCCACCAGTGATATACAGGGGTCCCCAGATACGCAGTATTTT.